The entry below describes one T cell receptor (beta chain). What it recognizes is unknown. The approximately 120-subject validation cohort, separate from the roughly 700-subject first cohort, included the donors. The data originate from a study of cytomegalovirus exposure and HLA in healthy donors. Study in general: Later analysis reported that the approximately 120 validation repertoires shared the platform of the roughly 680 first-cohort repertoires. Findings and caveats of the study: Despite most TCR sequences being rare, some public TCRs occurred in many donors. It was approximately 150 TCR beta chains that were listed as cytomegalovirus-associated.

The assay was immunoSEQ multiplex PCR, and TCRdb's table has in-frame clones only and misses some. Here the sample spans 160,000 or so clones, around nine tenths being singletons. Sequencing used PBMCs. The TCR originated in a woman aged 25 to 39 in good health and CMV-seronegative.

The CDR3 sequence is CASSLDGTSYEQYF. The CDR3 DNA is TGTGCCAGCAGCTTAGACGGGACATCTTACGAGCAGTACTTC. The chain recombines TRBV7-9 with TRBJ2-7; D perhaps matches TRBD1 (6 bases). Germline CDR1 reads SEHNR; CDR2 reads FQNEAQ (reference sequence). The V and J ends lost 1 base and 4 bases respectively, with 11 bases between them. The CDR3 is 14 amino acids.